These 4 T cell receptor beta chains originate from one sample sequenced in a study of blood T cell repertoires in COVID-19. The repertoire was sequenced with immunoSEQ multiplex PCR; TCRdb's copy has only in-frame clones and lacks some. Of some 240,000 clones in the sample, roughly nine tenths were seen once. Sequencing was carried out using peripheral blood. The receptors were sampled from a woman aged 40 to 49 who had recovered from COVID-19.

The rearrangement joins TRBV4-1 to TRBJ2-7; 7 bases are a match to TRBD1. The trim removed 3 bases at V and 5 bases at J, leaving 4 bases unmatched. This CDR3 has 13 residues. Germline V gives CDR1 MGHRA, CDR2 YSYEKL. DNA of the CDR3: TGCGCCAGCAGCCAGGTCGGACAGGACGAGCAGTACTTC. Encoded protein: CASSQVGQDEQYF.

Here the CDR3 reads CATSDVAGGPETQYF. The CDR3 bases are TGTGCCACCAGTGACGTAGCGGGGGGGCCTGAGACCCAGTACTTC. The chain joins TRBV24-1 to TRBJ2-5; TRBD2 aligns across 11 bases. The ends lost 4 bases at V and 5 bases at J; junction bases unmatched: 5. The CDR3 spans 15 residues. Germline V gives CDR1 KGHDR, CDR2 SFDVKD.

The rearrangement uses TRBV6-2 or TRBV6-3 and TRBJ2-7; tentatively, D is TRBD1 (5 bases). This CDR3 region has 13 residues. The V and J ends lost 5 bases and 4 bases respectively, with 12 bases between them. Germline V gene sequence: CDR1 MNHEY, CDR2 SVGEGT. The CDR3 DNA reads TGTGCCAGCAGTAGGGGCATAAATTACGAGCAGTACGTC. Amino acid sequence: CASSRGINYEQYV.

The chain employs TRBV5-5 and TRBJ1-3; D is uncertain. The CDR3 loop spans 14 amino acids. Germline loops: CDR1 SGHKS, CDR2 YYEKEE (reference sequence). The V end was cut by 5 bases, the J end by 0 bases, with 9 bases between. CDR3 DNA: TGTGCCAGCAGACAGACCCCCTCTGGAAACACCATATATTTT. Translating it yields CASRQTPSGNTIYF.